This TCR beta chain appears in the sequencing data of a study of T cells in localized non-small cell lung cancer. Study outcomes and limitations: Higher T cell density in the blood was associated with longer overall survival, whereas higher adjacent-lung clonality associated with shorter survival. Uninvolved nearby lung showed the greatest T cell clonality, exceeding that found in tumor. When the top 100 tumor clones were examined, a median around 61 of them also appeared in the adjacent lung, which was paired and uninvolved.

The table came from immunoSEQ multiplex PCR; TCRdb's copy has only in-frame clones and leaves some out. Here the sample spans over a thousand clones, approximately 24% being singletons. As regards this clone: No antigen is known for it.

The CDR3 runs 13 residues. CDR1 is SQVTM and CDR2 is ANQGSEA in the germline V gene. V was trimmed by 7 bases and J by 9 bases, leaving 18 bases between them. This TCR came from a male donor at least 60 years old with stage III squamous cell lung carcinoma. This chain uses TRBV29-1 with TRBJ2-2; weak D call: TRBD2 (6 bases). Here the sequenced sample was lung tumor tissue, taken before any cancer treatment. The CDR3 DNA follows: TGCAGCGCGGGAGAGGGGCGAGGGAGGGAGCTGTTTTTT. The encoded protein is CSAGEGRGRELFF.